The clone carrying this T cell receptor beta chain has only one observation. The antigen remains undetermined. Use of 60 Vbeta and 13 Jbeta primers characterized the PCR. This table comes from immunoSEQ multiplex PCR, and its TCRdb copy is limited to in-frame clones, with some not included. The table shows over 65,000 clones, with roughly four fifths occurring only once. This sample was included in a study of cytomegalovirus exposure and HLA in healthy donors. At the level of the study: Within an early data release were 85 million or so unique TCRs drawn from HLA-typed donors.

The CDR3 is 16 residues long. Germline CDR1 reads MDHEN; CDR2 reads SYDVKM. Trimming pared 4 bases from V and 2 bases from J, leaving 16 bases between. General study points: Per a later analysis, roughly 17,000 TCR beta sequences showed association with HLA alleles at 0.05 false discovery rate. Only CMV serostatus was available as immune exposure information. The productive fraction for most TCR beta V segments was about 90% or about 30% in an earlier analysis.

The V call is TRBV28, the J call TRBJ2-3; the D gene is possibly TRBD1 (6 bases). The receptor was derived from a woman aged 25 to 39 in good health and CMV-seropositive. Sample: PBMCs. The CDR3 spells CASSSTWTDNTDTQYF. The CDR3 bases are TGTGCCAGCAGTTCAACCTGGACAGACAACACAGATACGCAGTATTTT.